The entry below describes one T cell receptor (beta chain). The sample comes from a study of blood T cell repertoires in COVID-19. This CDR3 is built from 14 residues. V was trimmed by 1 base and J by 3 bases, leaving 10 bases between them. The germline gives CDR1 SGHRS, CDR2 YFSETQ. Here immunoSEQ multiplex PCR was the method, and the copy in TCRdb shows in-frame clones only, minus some. The top ten clones hold about 4% of a sample with about 97,000 clones, around 92% of them seen once. V usage is TRBV5-1 and J usage is TRBJ1-2, with D maybe TRBD1 (6 bases). Sequencing input: peripheral blood. The receptor's source is a man between 18 and 29 years old with acute or convalescent COVID-19. The CDR3 DNA is TGCGCCAGCAGCTTGACAGGGATGGACTATGGCTACACCTTC. This translates into CASSLTGMDYGYTF. Drawing the rest from reference TRBV5-1 and TRBJ1-2, the complete variable domain is KAGVTQTPRYLIKTRGQQVTLSCSPISGHRSVSWYQQTPGQGLQFLFEYFSETQRNKGNFPGRFSGRQFSNSRSEMNVSTLELGDSALYLCASSLTGMDYGYTFGSGTRLTVV.